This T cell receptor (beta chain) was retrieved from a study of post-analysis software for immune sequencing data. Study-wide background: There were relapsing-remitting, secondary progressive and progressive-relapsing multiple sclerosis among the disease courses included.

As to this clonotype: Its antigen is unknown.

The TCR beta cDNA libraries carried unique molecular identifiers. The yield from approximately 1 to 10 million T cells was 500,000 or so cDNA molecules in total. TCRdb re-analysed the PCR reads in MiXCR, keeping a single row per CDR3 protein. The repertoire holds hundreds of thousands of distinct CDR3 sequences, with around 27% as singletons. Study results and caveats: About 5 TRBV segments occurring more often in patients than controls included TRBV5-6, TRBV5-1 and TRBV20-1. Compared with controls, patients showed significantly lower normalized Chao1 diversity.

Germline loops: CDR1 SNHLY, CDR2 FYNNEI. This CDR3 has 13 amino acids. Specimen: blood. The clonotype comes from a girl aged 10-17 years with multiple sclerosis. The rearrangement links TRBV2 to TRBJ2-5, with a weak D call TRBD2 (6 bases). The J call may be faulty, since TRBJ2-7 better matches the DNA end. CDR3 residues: CASQGTGGYEQYF. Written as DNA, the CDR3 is TGTGCCTCTCAAGGGACTGGCGGTTACGAGCAGTACTTC.